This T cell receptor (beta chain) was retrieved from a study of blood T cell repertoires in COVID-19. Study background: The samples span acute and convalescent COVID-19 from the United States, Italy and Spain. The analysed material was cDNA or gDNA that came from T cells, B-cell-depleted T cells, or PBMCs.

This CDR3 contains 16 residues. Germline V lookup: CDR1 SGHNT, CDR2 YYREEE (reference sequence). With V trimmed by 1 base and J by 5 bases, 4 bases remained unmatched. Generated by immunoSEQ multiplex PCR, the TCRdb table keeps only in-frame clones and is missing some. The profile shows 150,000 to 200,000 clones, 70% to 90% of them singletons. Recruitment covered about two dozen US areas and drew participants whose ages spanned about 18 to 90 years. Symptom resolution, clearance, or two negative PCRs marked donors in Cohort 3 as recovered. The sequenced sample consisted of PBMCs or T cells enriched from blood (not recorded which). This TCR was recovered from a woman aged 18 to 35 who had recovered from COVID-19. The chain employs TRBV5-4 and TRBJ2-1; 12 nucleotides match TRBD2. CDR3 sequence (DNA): TGTGCCAGCAGCTTGCTCACTAGCGGGAGGCACAATGAGCAGTTCTTC. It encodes CASSLLTSGRHNEQFF.